This T cell receptor beta chain originates from a study of blood T cell repertoires in COVID-19. Study-level information: There were acute and convalescent COVID-19 samples, and they came from the United States, Italy and Spain.

Some clones are missing from TCRdb's copy, which holds only in-frame ones; the method was immunoSEQ multiplex PCR. The table shows under 200,000 clones, with over 60% occurring only once. Trimming left V 3 bases short and J 0 bases short, with 9 bases between. Germline V gives CDR1 SNHLY, CDR2 FYNNEI. The CDR3 runs to 14 residues. Sequences were obtained from peripheral blood. V gene TRBV2 combines with J gene TRBJ2-7; no firm D call. The sequence derives from a woman older than 75 with acute or convalescent COVID-19. The CDR3 loop is CASSDRAYSYEQYF. Written as DNA, the CDR3 is TGTGCCAGCAGTGATCGTGCCTACTCCTACGAGCAGTACTTC.